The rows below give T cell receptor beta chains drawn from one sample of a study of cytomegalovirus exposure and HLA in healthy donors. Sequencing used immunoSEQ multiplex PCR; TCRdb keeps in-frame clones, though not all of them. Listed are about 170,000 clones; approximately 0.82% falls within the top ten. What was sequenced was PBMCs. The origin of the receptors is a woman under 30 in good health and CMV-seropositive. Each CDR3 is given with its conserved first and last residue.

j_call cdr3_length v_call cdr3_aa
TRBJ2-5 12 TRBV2 CATTGAGETQYF
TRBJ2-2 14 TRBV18 CASSPELNTGELFF
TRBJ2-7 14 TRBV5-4 CASSKQGKEYEQYF
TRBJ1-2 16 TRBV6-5 CASSSRRSYFNYGYTF
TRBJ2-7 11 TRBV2 CASYSGSEQYF
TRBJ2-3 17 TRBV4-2 CASSPQATTSGEDTQYF
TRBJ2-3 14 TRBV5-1 CASSIGLSSDTQYF
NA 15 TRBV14 CASSQGSGLVYEQYF
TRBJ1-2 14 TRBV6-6 CASSPGTGTPYALF
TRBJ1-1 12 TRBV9 CASSPRGAEAFF
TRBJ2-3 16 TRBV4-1 CASSQRTELITDTQYF
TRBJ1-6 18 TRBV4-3 CASSQDPDRGRYNSPLHF
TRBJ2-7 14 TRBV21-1 CASSKGRGMNEQYF
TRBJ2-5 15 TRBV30 CAWSLGLAGAETQYF
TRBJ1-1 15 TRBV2 CASSLDRVGNTEAFF
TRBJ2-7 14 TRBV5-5 CASSPVQGYHEQYF
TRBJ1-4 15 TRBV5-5 CASSPSLGRNEKLFF
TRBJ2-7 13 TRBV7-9 CASSPRGGYEQYF
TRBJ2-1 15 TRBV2 CASSDGTSRSNEQFF
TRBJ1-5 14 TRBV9 CASSVGTEDQPQHF
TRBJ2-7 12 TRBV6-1 CASIVGKYEQYF
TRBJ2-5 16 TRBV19 CASRGTSGRQQETQYF
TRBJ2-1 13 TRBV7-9 CASSSNRGHEQFF
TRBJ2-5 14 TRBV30 CAWSRGLGEETQYF
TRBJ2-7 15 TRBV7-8 CASSKTVRSSYEQYF
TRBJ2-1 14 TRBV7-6 CASSFGREDREQFF
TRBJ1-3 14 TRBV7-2 CASSLDRVRNTIYF
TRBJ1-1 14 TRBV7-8 CASSLEGDALRAFF